This T cell receptor beta chain comes out of a study of identical twins. Germline values: CDR1 DFQATT, CDR2 SNEGSKA (reference sequence). The CDR3 covers 14 residues. V shed 0 bases and J shed 0 bases, with 6 bases lying between them. The table lists this clonotype with a few counts. This may arise from a read error, as a much more abundant clone is one base away. Via MiXCR, TCRdb re-called the 5' RACE reads, giving one row per CDR3 protein. The sample lists more than 1.5 million distinct CDR3 sequences, more than 30% occurring once. Sample: cord blood. The V gene is TRBV20-1, the J gene TRBJ2-1; D remains unclear. The sequence was collected from a newborn girl in good health. DNA of the CDR3: TGCAGTGCTAGAGACAAGAGCTCCTACAATGAGCAGTTCTTC. This sequence encodes CSARDKSSYNEQFF.